The present T cell receptor (beta chain) was sequenced within a study of blood T cell repertoires in COVID-19. V was trimmed by 5 bases and J by 4 bases, leaving 19 bases between them. The CDR3 has 16 residues. Germline CDR1 is MNHEY and CDR2 is SVGEGT. TCRdb's table, derived via immunoSEQ multiplex PCR, lists solely in-frame clones and lacks some. This sample yields approximately 88,000 clones, of which over 75% are seen a single time; around 15% belongs to the top ten. Sequencing was carried out using peripheral blood. The chain carries TRBV6-2 or TRBV6-3 and TRBJ2-3, with D perhaps matching TRBD2 (5 bases). The clonotype was recovered from a woman aged 65 to 85 with acute or convalescent COVID-19. In DNA form, the CDR3 reads TGTGCCAGCAGTCAACCCTTCGTAGGGAGCGCAGATACGCAGTATTTT. Encoded protein: CASSQPFVGSADTQYF.